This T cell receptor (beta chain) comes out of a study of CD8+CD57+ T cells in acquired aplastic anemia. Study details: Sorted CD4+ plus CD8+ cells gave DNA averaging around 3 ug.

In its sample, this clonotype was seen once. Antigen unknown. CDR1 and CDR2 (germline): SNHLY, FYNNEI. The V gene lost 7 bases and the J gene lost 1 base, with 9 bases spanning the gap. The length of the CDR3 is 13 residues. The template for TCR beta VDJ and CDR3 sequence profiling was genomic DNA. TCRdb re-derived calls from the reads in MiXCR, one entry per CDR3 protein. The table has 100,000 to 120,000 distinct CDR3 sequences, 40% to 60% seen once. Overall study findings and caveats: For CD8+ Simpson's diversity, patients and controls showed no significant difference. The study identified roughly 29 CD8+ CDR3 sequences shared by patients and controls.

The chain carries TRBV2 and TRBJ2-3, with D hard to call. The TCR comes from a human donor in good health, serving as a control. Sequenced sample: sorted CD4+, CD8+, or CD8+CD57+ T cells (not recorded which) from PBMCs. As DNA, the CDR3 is TGTGCCAGCACGCCTCGGGGCACAGATACGCAGTATTTT. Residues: CASTPRGTDTQYF.